This T cell receptor (beta chain) is from a study of blood T cells in healthy people across ages. Findings of the study overall: The authors considered diversity estimates from one million T cells to be underestimates.

The CDR3 is 12 residues long. Germline lookup yields CDR1 DFQATT and CDR2 SNEGSKA (reference sequence). Through a sample-barcoded 5' primer and a J-beta primer mix, a second PCR was run for about 7 to 12 cycles. In TCRdb, the 5' RACE reads were re-called with MiXCR into one record per CDR3 protein. The table has approximately 880,000 distinct CDR3 sequences, 45% to 50% seen once. On this clonotype itself: Its antigen is currently unknown.

Sequenced: blood. The rearrangement uses TRBV20-1 and TRBJ2-3; the D is unclear. This sequence was found in a man under 40 in good health. The CDR3 protein is CAPGQTQDTQYF. CDR3 DNA: TGCGCGCCCGGGCAGACCCAGGATACGCAGTATTTT.